The 8 T cell receptor beta chains in this list originate from one sample, sequenced in a study of blood T cell repertoires in COVID-19. TCRdb's table, derived via immunoSEQ multiplex PCR, lists solely in-frame clones and lacks some. The data hold some 75,000 clones, with approximately 90% observed a single time. Sequenced input: peripheral blood. The receptors originated from a man between 60 and 75 years old with acute or convalescent COVID-19.

CDR3 loop: CASSAAQNSGNTIYF. CDR3 sequence (DNA): TGCGCCAGCAGCGCCGCCCAGAACTCTGGAAACACCATATATTTT. The chain uses TRBV5-1 and TRBJ1-3; D gene ambiguous. The CDR3 spans 15 residues. Germline V lookup: CDR1 SGHRS, CDR2 YFSETQ. Trimming removed 4 bases at V and 0 bases at J, with 11 bases between.

V usage is TRBV12-5 and J usage is TRBJ1-6; D may be TRBD1 (5 bases). Trimming shortened V by 9 bases and J by 8 bases, and 14 bases separated the two germline ends. Per germline, CDR1 LGHNT and CDR2 FRNRAP. This CDR3 spans 13 amino acids. The CDR3 loop reads CASRQNQDSPLHF. The CDR3 DNA sequence: TGTGCTAGCAGACAGAACCAAGATTCACCCCTCCACTTT.

This sequence joins TRBV19 and TRBJ2-7, with 8 bases identical to TRBD2. The trim removed 1 base at V and 5 bases at J, leaving 7 bases unmatched. Germline V gene data show CDR1 as LNHDA and CDR2 as SQIVND (reference sequence). The CDR3 loop spans 15 amino acids. CDR3 region: CASSIVHAGGDEQYF. CDR3 nucleotide sequence: TGTGCCAGTAGTATAGTGCACGCGGGAGGCGACGAGCAGTACTTC. The full variable domain, in which reference TRBV19 and TRBJ2-7 provide the parts outside the CDR3, is DGGITQSPKYLFRKEGQNVTLSCEQNLNHDAMYWYRQDPGQGLRLIYYSQIVNDFQKGDIAEGYSVSREKKESFPLTVTSAQKNPTAFYLCASSIVHAGGDEQYFGPGTRLTVT.

V usage is TRBV5-1 and J usage is TRBJ2-3, with 7 bases lining up with TRBD1. There are 15 residues in the CDR3. CDR1 SGHRS and CDR2 YFSETQ come from the germline V gene. The V and J ends lost 4 bases and 2 bases, in that order; junction bases with no gene match: 7. In nucleotides, the CDR3 is TGCGCCAGCAGCAAACTACAGGGGAACACAGATACGCAGTATTTT. Encoded protein: CASSKLQGNTDTQYF.

The V call is TRBV30, the J call TRBJ1-4; 9 nucleotides match TRBD1. There are 17 residues in the CDR3. The germline CDR1 and CDR2 sequences are GTSNPN and SVGIG (reference sequence). V was pared by 0 bases and J by 4 bases, with 9 bases of the junction left unmatched. The CDR3 coding sequence is TGTGCCTGGAGTGTGACAGGGGGACTCAACTTTAATGAAAAACTGTTTTTT. Translating gives CAWSVTGGLNFNEKLFF. Looking up the rest from reference TRBV30 and TRBJ1-4 gives the full variable domain: SQTIHQWPATLVQPVGSPLSLECTVEGTSNPNLYWYRQAAGRGLQLLFYSVGIGQISSEVPQNLSASRPQDRQFILSSKKLLLSDSGFYLCAWSVTGGLNFNEKLFFGSGTQLSVL.

This chain links TRBV5-1 with TRBJ2-7; TRBD1 agrees at 8 bases. The CDR3 extends over 15 amino acids. V trimming: 3 bases; J trimming: 4 bases; junction bases outside the gene matches: 9. Germline CDR1 reads SGHRS; CDR2 reads YFSETQ. The CDR3 DNA reads as TGCGCCAGCAGCTCCACCGGGACAGGACCTTACGAGCAGTACTTC. Protein sequence: CASSSTGTGPYEQYF. Supplemented by reference TRBV5-1 and TRBJ2-7, the full variable domain reads KAGVTQTPRYLIKTRGQQVTLSCSPISGHRSVSWYQQTPGQGLQFLFEYFSETQRNKGNFPGRFSGRQFSNSRSEMNVSTLELGDSALYLCASSSTGTGPYEQYFGPGTRLTVT.

The chain joins TRBV21-1 to TRBJ2-4; the table names TRBD2, a call not compared with the DNA. TRBV21-1 is labeled a pseudogene. CDR3 size: 16 residues. CDR3 residues: CASSKALRLAKNIQYF. CDR3 sequence (DNA): TGTGCCAGCAGCAAAGCACTCAGACTAGCCAAAAACATTCAGTACTTC.

This clone has a handful of counts. This rearrangement joins TRBV9 to TRBJ1-2; D unresolved. This CDR3 is built from 14 residues. Per the germline V gene, CDR1 is SGDLS and CDR2 is YYNGEE. The V and J ends lost 4 bases and 2 bases respectively, with 12 bases between them. In nucleotides, the CDR3 is TGTGCCAGCAGCCCCACGACAACCAACTATGGCTACACCTTC. Encoded protein: CASSPTTTNYGYTF.